This T cell receptor (beta chain) was obtained from a study of cytotoxic CD8 clonotypes in ibrutinib-treated CLL. Study-wide background: The group held roughly ten relapsed/refractory and roughly 15 treatment-naive patients, with under 18 IGHV unmutated.

Here immunoSEQ multiplex PCR was the method, and the copy in TCRdb shows in-frame clones only, minus some. Here the sample spans around 30,000 clones, 57% being singletons. V shed 0 bases and J shed 3 bases, with 6 bases lying between them. This CDR3 has 14 residues. CDR1 SGDLS and CDR2 YYNGEE come from the germline V gene. The sequenced sample was PBMCs, obtained before ibrutinib treatment. The chain couples TRBV9 to TRBJ1-4; D uncertain. This sequence was found in a human donor with chronic lymphocytic leukemia. The CDR3 reads CASSVGSANEKLFF. For the CDR3, the DNA is TGTGCCAGCAGCGTAGGGTCGGCTAATGAAAAACTGTTTTTT.